This TCR beta chain is from a study of blood T cell repertoires in COVID-19. Study overall: Material from acute and convalescent COVID-19 was sourced from the United States, Italy and Spain.

V dropped 3 bases and J dropped 5; count of bases not matched to a gene: 4. Looked up from germline, CDR1 is SGHRS and CDR2 is YFSETQ. This CDR3 has 15 amino acids. This clone was counted between two and nine times. This table comes from immunoSEQ multiplex PCR, and its TCRdb copy is limited to in-frame clones, with some not included. The top ten clones hold roughly 0.78% of a sample with 72,000 or so clones, 75% to 95% of them seen once. This receptor was identified in a woman at least 80 years old with acute or convalescent COVID-19. Sequenced material: peripheral blood. V usage is TRBV5-1 and J usage is TRBJ1-6, with 8 bases lining up with TRBD1. The CDR3 loop reads CASSSRQGNNSPLHF. The CDR3 nucleotides are TGCGCCAGCAGCTCCCGACAGGGGAATAATTCACCCCTCCACTTT.